This T cell receptor beta chain was found in a study of T-cell reconstitution after alpha-beta-depleted transplantation in children. The V gene's germline CDR1 is SGHAT and CDR2 FQNNGV. This CDR3 contains 15 residues. V was shortened by 0 bases and J by 1 base, with 9 bases between the two germline ends. Unique molecular identifiers featured in how the TCRbeta library was prepared. MiXCR, applied by TCRdb to the PCR reads, yields one record per CDR3 protein. The sample has approximately 490,000 distinct CDR3 sequences; roughly an eighth are singletons. The sequence derives from a human donor who donated a stem cell graft to a child with combined immunodeficiency. V and J are TRBV11-2 and TRBJ1-1; D not resolved. Sequences were derived from PBMCs from the stem cell graft donor, sampled from the stem cell graft. DNA for the CDR3: TGTGCCAGCAGCTTAGACGGGCCAGCGAACACTGAAGCTTTCTTT. Translated, it gives CASSLDGPANTEAFF.